Listed below are T cell receptor beta chains from one sample, sequenced in a study of identical twins. In TCRdb, the 5' RACE reads were re-called with MiXCR into one record per CDR3 protein. This repertoire shows roughly 690,000 distinct CDR3 sequences, around 21% found once; its top ten account for 4% to 5.5%. A further study also used this sample, focusing on T cells expressing NK-cell markers.

The sequenced sample was PBMCs. These receptors all come from a woman aged 18-35 years in good health. Both conserved end residues are part of each CDR3. The order of the fields is V gene, J gene, CDR3 protein.

TRBV7-2	TRBJ2-6	CASSYGLLGGANVLTF
TRBV7-8	TRBJ1-5	CASRQGRVGQPQHF
TRBV12-3/TRBV12-4	TRBJ1-1	CASSDRQGFTEAFF
TRBV6-1	TRBJ2-5	CASSSLGAGGQETQYF
TRBV5-1	TRBJ2-1	CASSPDGTSYRNEQFF
TRBV2	TRBJ2-5	CASTKEETQYF
TRBV6-5	TRBJ2-7	CASSYSGQSSYEQYF
TRBV29-1	TRBJ2-7	CSVEGLAYEQYF
TRBV12-3/TRBV12-4	TRBJ1-5	CASNFQGNQPQHF
TRBV10-3	TRBJ1-3	CAIRGLRQPRNTIYF
TRBV12-3/TRBV12-4	TRBJ2-1	CASDRVGSYNEQFF
TRBV15	TRBJ2-3	CATSRPPPGTSGDVNTDTQYF
TRBV12-3/TRBV12-4	TRBJ2-7	CASSFGGSEQYF
TRBV18	TRBJ1-2	CASSPPSSYGYTF
TRBV11-1	TRBJ2-1	CASSLRINNLYNEQFF
TRBV5-6	TRBJ2-1	CASSQGQGSYNEQFF
TRBV6-5	TRBJ2-1	CASSYSIRGQNEQFF
TRBV25-1	TRBJ2-5	CASSAGTSGGQETQYF
TRBV7-3	TRBJ2-6	CASSLTRVSGANVLTF
TRBV6-1	TRBJ2-2	CASSRQGVKGELFF
TRBV12-3/TRBV12-4	TRBJ2-5	CASSTSGGAAQYF
TRBV20-1	TRBJ1-1	CSARVSRRSTEAFF
TRBV20-1	TRBJ2-1	CSAIQPRARYNEQFF
TRBV12-3/TRBV12-4	TRBJ1-2	CASSLTGPPYYGYTF
TRBV3-1	TRBJ2-3	CASSQGVADSDTQYF
TRBV20-1	TRBJ2-3	CSARELAEFTDTQYF
TRBV29-1	TRBJ2-5	CSSLGGGETQYF
TRBV10-3	TRBJ2-1	CAVGGGVTPSSYNEQFF
TRBV20-1	TRBJ2-5	CSAIGTIQETQYF
TRBV9	TRBJ1-4	CASSVRQGYNEKLFF
TRBV4-2	TRBJ1-2	CASSPSDRSIYGYTF
TRBV20-1	TRBJ2-3	CSATSGFPDTQYF
TRBV6-5	TRBJ2-7	CASSSVPDRSVGREQYF
TRBV5-1	TRBJ1-2	CASSLEAGGRGKGGYTF